This T cell receptor beta chain was recorded in a study of blood T cell repertoires in COVID-19. Study-level background: Samples of COVID-19 (acute and convalescent) were obtained from the United States, Italy and Spain.

V lost 3 bases and J lost 1, with 10 bases in between. The CDR3 loop spans 16 amino acids. The germline V gene encodes CDR1 MNHEY and CDR2 SMNVEV (reference sequence). Per the authors' pipeline: How many nucleated cells were present was estimated from reference gene primer amplification. Some clones are missing from TCRdb's copy, which holds only in-frame ones; the method was immunoSEQ multiplex PCR. V and J calls and clone size are those listed in that table; D and trimming were worked out from the DNA. The table has over 150,000 clones, around nine tenths seen once. Sequences were obtained from peripheral blood. This chain links TRBV27 with TRBJ2-6; D possibly corresponds to TRBD2 (6 bases). The receptor was isolated from a woman in her seventies with COVID-19, enrolled during active disease. The CDR3 sequence is CASSFQGGSGANVLTF. For the CDR3, the DNA is TGTGCCAGCAGTTTCCAGGGAGGATCTGGGGCCAACGTCCTGACTTTC.